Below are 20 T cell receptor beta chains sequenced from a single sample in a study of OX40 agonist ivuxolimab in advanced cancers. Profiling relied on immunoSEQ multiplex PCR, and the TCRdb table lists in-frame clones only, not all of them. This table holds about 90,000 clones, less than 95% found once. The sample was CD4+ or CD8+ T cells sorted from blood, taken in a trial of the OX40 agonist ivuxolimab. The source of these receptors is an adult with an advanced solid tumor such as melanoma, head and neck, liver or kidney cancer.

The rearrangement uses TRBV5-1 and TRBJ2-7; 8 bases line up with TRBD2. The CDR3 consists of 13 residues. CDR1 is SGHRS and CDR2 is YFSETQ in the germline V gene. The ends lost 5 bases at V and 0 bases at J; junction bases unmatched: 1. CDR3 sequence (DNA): TGCGCCAGCAGAAGCGGGAGCTCCTACGAGCAGTACTTC. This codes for CASRSGSSYEQYF.

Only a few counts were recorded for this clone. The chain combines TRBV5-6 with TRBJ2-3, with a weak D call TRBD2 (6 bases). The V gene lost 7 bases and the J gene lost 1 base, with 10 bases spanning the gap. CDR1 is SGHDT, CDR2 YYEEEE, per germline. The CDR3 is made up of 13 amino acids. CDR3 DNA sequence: TGTGCCAGCGGTGCGGGACGCACAGATACGCAGTATTTT. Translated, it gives CASGAGRTDTQYF.

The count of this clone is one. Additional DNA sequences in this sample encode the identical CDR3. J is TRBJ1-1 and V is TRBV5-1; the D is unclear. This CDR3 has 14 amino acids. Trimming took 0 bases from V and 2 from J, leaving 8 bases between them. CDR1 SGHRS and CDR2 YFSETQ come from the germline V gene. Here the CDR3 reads CASSLDRGNTEAFF. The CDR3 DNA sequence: TGCGCCAGCAGCTTGGACCGGGGAAACACTGAAGCTTTCTTT.

As DNA, the CDR3 is TGTGCCACTACTGGGATCTCCTACGAGCAGTACTTC. Encoded protein: CATTGISYEQYF. The gene calls are TRBV6-6 and TRBJ2-7; no reliable D call. CDR1 and CDR2 from the germline V gene are MNHNY and SVGAGI (reference sequence). The germline V and J ends were trimmed by 10 bases and 0 bases, with 10 bases remaining between them. The length of the CDR3 is 12 residues.

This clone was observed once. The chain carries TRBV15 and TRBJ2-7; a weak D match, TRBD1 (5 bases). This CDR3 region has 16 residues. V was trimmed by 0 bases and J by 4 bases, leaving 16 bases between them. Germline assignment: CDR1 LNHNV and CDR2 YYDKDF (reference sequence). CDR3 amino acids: CATSRDKGIRGYEQYF. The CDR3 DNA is TGTGCCACCAGCAGAGATAAGGGGATAAGGGGATACGAGCAGTACTTC.

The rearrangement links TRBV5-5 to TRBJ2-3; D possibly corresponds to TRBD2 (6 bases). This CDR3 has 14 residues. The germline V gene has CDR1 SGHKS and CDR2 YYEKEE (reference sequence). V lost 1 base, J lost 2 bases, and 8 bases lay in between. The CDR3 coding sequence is TGTGCCAGCAGCTTGTCGGGACTCACAGATACGCAGTATTTT. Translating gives CASSLSGLTDTQYF.

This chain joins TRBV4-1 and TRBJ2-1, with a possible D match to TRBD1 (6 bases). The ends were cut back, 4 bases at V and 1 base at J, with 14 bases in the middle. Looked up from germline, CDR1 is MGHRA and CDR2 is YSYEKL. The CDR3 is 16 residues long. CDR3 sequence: CASSLYYRESYNEQFF. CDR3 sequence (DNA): TGCGCCAGCAGCCTATATTACAGGGAATCCTACAATGAGCAGTTCTTC.

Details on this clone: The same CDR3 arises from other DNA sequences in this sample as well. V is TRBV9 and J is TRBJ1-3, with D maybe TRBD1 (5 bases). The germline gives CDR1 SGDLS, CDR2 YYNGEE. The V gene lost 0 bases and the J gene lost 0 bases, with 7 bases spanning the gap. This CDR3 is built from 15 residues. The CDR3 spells CASSVGQGSGNTIYF. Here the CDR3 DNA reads TGTGCCAGCAGCGTAGGGCAGGGCTCTGGAAACACCATATATTTT.

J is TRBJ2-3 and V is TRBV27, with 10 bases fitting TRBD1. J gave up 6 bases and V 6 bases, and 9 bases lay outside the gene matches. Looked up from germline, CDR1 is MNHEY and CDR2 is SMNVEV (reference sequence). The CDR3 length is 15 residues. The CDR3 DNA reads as TGTGCCAGCAGGATCCGGGACAGGGGAGGGGATACGCAGTATTTT. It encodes CASRIRDRGGDTQYF.

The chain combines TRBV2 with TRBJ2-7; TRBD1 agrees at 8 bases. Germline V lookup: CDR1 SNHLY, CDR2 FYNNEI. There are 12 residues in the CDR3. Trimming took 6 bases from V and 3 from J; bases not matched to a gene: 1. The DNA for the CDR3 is TGTGCCAGCAGAGGACAGGGCTACGAGCAGTACTTC. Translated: CASRGQGYEQYF.

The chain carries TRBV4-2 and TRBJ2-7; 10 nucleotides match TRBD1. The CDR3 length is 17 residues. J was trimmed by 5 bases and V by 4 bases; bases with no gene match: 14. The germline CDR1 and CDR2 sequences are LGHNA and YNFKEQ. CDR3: CASSRILRTGGEDEQYF. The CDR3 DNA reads TGTGCCAGCAGCCGGATTTTACGGACAGGGGGAGAGGACGAGCAGTACTTC.

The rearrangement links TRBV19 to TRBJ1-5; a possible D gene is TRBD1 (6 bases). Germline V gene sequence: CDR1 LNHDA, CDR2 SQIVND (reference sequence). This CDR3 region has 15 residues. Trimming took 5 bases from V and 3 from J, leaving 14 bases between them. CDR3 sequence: CASSYAGTLNQPQHF. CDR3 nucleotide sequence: TGTGCCAGTAGTTATGCCGGGACACTCAATCAGCCCCAGCATTTT.

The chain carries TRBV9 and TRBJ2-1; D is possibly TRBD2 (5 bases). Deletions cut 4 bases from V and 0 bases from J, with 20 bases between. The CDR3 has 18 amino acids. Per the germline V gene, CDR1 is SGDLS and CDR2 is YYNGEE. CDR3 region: CASSPRLRAVSSYNEQFF. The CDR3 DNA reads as TGTGCCAGCAGCCCCCGTTTAAGAGCGGTAAGCTCCTACAATGAGCAGTTCTTC.

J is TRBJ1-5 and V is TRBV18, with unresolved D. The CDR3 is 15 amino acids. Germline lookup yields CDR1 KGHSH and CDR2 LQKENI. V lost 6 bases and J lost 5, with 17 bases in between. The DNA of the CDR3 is TGTGCCAGCTCTACCTACCAGGTGCTGGATCAGCCCCAGCATTTT. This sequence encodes CASSTYQVLDQPQHF.

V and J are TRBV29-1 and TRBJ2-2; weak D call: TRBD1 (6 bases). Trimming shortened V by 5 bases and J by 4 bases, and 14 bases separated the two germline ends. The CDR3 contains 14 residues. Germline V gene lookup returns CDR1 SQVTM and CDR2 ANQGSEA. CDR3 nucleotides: TGCAGCGTTTTGATGACAGGCCCCACCGGGGAGCTGTTTTTT. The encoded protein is CSVLMTGPTGELFF.

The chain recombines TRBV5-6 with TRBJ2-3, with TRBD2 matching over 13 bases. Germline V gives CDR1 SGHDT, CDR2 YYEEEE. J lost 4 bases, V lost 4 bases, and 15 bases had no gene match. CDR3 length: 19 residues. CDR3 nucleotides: TGTGCCAGCAGCGCGACACTAGCGGGAGGGCGCTGGGGGGCAGATACGCAGTATTTT. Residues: CASSATLAGGRWGADTQYF.

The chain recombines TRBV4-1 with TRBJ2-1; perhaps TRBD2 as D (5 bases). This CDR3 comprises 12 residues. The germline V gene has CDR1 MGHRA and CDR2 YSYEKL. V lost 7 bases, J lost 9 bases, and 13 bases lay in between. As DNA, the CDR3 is TGCGCCAGCAAGGGTCGAAGCGGTGAGCAGTTCTTC. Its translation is CASKGRSGEQFF.

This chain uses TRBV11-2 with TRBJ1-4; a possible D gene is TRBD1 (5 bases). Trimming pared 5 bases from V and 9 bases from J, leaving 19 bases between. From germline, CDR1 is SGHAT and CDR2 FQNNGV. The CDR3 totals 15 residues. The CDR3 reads CASSLHGTGGKKLFF. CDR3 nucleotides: TGTGCCAGCAGCCTCCACGGGACCGGAGGGAAAAAACTGTTTTTT.

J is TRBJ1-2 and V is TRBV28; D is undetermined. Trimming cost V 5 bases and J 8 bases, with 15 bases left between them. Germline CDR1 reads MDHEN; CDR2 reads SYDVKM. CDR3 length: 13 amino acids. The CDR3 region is CASSLGRIRGYTF. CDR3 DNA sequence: TGTGCCAGCAGTCTCGGCCGGATACGGGGCTACACCTTC.

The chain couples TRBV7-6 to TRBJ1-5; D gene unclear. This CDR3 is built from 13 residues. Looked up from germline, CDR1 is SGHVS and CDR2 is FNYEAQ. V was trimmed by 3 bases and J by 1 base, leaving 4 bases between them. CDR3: CASSLDSNQPQHF. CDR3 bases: TGTGCCAGCAGCTTGGACAGCAATCAGCCCCAGCATTTT.